The rows below give T cell receptor beta chains drawn from one sample of a study of blood T cell repertoires in COVID-19. TCRdb keeps only in-frame clones here, not all; method: immunoSEQ multiplex PCR. The sample lists about 170,000 clones; roughly 85% were seen once. Sequencing used PBMCs or T cells enriched from blood (not recorded which). These receptors were obtained from a woman in her forties or fifties who had recovered from COVID-19. The CDR3 runs from the conserved cysteine through the conserved F or W. Fields, in order: V gene, D gene, J gene, clone size, CDR3 DNA, CDR3 protein. The D gene is left open where the match is weak. The listing skips clone size in some rows; elsewhere it reads once, few, many or a size class.

V gene: TRBV28; D gene: NA; J gene: TRBJ1-5; clone size: NA; CDR3 DNA: TGTGCCAGTGACGACGGGGTCCTTAGCAATCAGCCCCAGCATTTT; CDR3 protein: CASDDGVLSNQPQHF
V gene: TRBV30; D gene: TRBD2; J gene: TRBJ2-5; clone size: NA; CDR3 DNA: TGTGCCTGGAGTGTAAGCGGGGGGACGGAGACCCAGTACTTC; CDR3 protein: CAWSVSGGTETQYF
V gene: TRBV28; D gene: NA; J gene: TRBJ1-2; clone size: NA; CDR3 DNA: TGTGCCAGCAGTTTAGTTTCGAACAGGGTCTATGGCTACACCTTC; CDR3 protein: CASSLVSNRVYGYTF
V gene: TRBV6-5; D gene: TRBD2; J gene: TRBJ2-1; clone size: NA; CDR3 DNA: TGTGCCAGCACCGCGCTAGCGGGAGAATACAATGAGCAGTTCTTC; CDR3 protein: CASTALAGEYNEQFF
V gene: TRBV4-1; D gene: TRBD2; J gene: TRBJ2-3; clone size: NA; CDR3 DNA: TGCGCCAGCAGCCAAGGGGAGCGGGAGAAAGATACGCAGTATTTT; CDR3 protein: CASSQGEREKDTQYF
V gene: TRBV28; D gene: TRBD1; J gene: TRBJ1-1; clone size: NA; CDR3 DNA: TGTGCCAGCAGACCAGGGGGGAGGAACACTGAAGCTTTCTTT; CDR3 protein: CASRPGGRNTEAFF
V gene: TRBV7-3; D gene: NA; J gene: TRBJ2-2; clone size: NA; CDR3 DNA: TGTGCCAGCAGCTCGAGACTCACCGGGGAGCTGTTTTTT; CDR3 protein: CASSSRLTGELFF
V gene: TRBV20-1; D gene: NA; J gene: TRBJ2-3; clone size: NA; CDR3 DNA: TGCAGTGCTTCCAGGGTCGATACGCAGTATTTT; CDR3 protein: CSASRVDTQYF
V gene: TRBV5-1; D gene: TRBD1; J gene: TRBJ1-4; clone size: NA; CDR3 DNA: TGCGCCAGCAGCTTCGGACAGGGCAACGAAAAACTGTTTTTT; CDR3 protein: CASSFGQGNEKLFF
V gene: TRBV5-1; D gene: NA; J gene: TRBJ2-2; clone size: NA; CDR3 DNA: TGCGCCAGCAGCTGGAGGACCGGGGAGCTGTTTTTT; CDR3 protein: CASSWRTGELFF
V gene: TRBV18; D gene: TRBD1; J gene: TRBJ2-2; clone size: NA; CDR3 DNA: TGTGCCAGCTCACCGACAGGGACCTCGAACACCGGGGAGCTGTTTTTT; CDR3 protein: CASSPTGTSNTGELFF
V gene: TRBV14; D gene: TRBD1; J gene: TRBJ1-2; clone size: once; CDR3 DNA: TGTGCCAGCAGCCGGCCCAGACAGGGAGGAAGTGGCTACACCTTC; CDR3 protein: CASSRPRQGGSGYTF
V gene: TRBV7-9; D gene: TRBD2; J gene: TRBJ2-1; clone size: NA; CDR3 DNA: TGTGCCAGCAGCTCGAACCAACTAGCGGGAGCCTCCAATGAGCAGTTCTTC; CDR3 protein: CASSSNQLAGASNEQFF
V gene: TRBV5-4; D gene: TRBD2; J gene: TRBJ2-3; clone size: NA; CDR3 DNA: TGTGCCAGCAGCTTGGGGGGTGCGGGGGGCACAGATACGCAGTATTTT; CDR3 protein: CASSLGGAGGTDTQYF
V gene: TRBV12-3/TRBV12-4; D gene: NA; J gene: TRBJ1-4; clone size: few; CDR3 DNA: TGTGCCAGCAGTTTAAGGGAGAGGGAAAAACTGTTTTTT; CDR3 protein: CASSLREREKLFF
V gene: TRBV27; D gene: NA; J gene: TRBJ2-2; clone size: NA; CDR3 DNA: TGTGCCAGCAGTTCCTGGGAGACCGGGGAGCTGTTTTTT; CDR3 protein: CASSSWETGELFF
V gene: TRBV10-2; D gene: NA; J gene: TRBJ1-4; clone size: NA; CDR3 DNA: TGCGCCAGCAGGGTCGCCGGGGGTGAAAAACTGTTTTTT; CDR3 protein: CASRVAGGEKLFF
V gene: TRBV11-2; D gene: TRBD1; J gene: TRBJ1-4; clone size: NA; CDR3 DNA: TGTGCCACCTGCCCCGGGACAGGAGGTTTATCTAATGAAAAACTGTTTTTT; CDR3 protein: CATCPGTGGLSNEKLFF
V gene: TRBV7-9; D gene: NA; J gene: TRBJ2-3; clone size: once; CDR3 DNA: TGTGCCAGCAGCTTACGGGATCTAGGTACTAGCACAGATACGCAGTATTTT; CDR3 protein: CASSLRDLGTSTDTQYF
V gene: TRBV7-9; D gene: NA; J gene: TRBJ1-4; clone size: NA; CDR3 DNA: TGTGCCAGCAGCCAGGGCCAGATTAATGAAAAACTGTTTTTT; CDR3 protein: CASSQGQINEKLFF
V gene: TRBV5-1; D gene: TRBD1; J gene: TRBJ1-1; clone size: few; CDR3 DNA: TGCGCCAGCAGCTTGGGCAGGGGGCCTGAAGCTTTCTTT; CDR3 protein: CASSLGRGPEAFF
V gene: TRBV5-1; D gene: TRBD1; J gene: TRBJ2-5; clone size: NA; CDR3 DNA: TGCGCCAGCTTACGGACAGGGGGCTTTCGAGAGACCCAGTACTTC; CDR3 protein: CASLRTGGFRETQYF
V gene: TRBV2; D gene: NA; J gene: TRBJ1-1; clone size: NA; CDR3 DNA: TGTGCCAGCAGCGGGGTCCTGAACACTGAAGCTTTCTTT; CDR3 protein: CASSGVLNTEAFF
V gene: TRBV5-1; D gene: TRBD1; J gene: TRBJ1-3; clone size: NA; CDR3 DNA: TGCGCCAGCAGCTCCCTGACAGGGTTCGGGAACACCATATATTTT; CDR3 protein: CASSSLTGFGNTIYF
V gene: TRBV19; D gene: TRBD1; J gene: TRBJ1-2; clone size: NA; CDR3 DNA: TGTGCCAGTAGTCAAAACCGGGACAGGGTAAGCTACACCTTC; CDR3 protein: CASSQNRDRVSYTF
V gene: TRBV27; D gene: NA; J gene: TRBJ1-2; clone size: NA; CDR3 DNA: TGTGCCAGCAGTTCCCAGGAGGAGGGGTATGGCTACACCTTC; CDR3 protein: CASSSQEEGYGYTF
V gene: TRBV27; D gene: NA; J gene: TRBJ2-3; clone size: NA; CDR3 DNA: TGTGCCAGCAGGGGAGTGGGAAGCACAGATACGCAGTATTTT; CDR3 protein: CASRGVGSTDTQYF
V gene: TRBV6-5; D gene: NA; J gene: TRBJ1-5; clone size: NA; CDR3 DNA: TGTGCCAGCAGCCCAAATCCTATTCAGCCCCAGCATTTT; CDR3 protein: CASSPNPIQPQHF
V gene: TRBV5-1; D gene: NA; J gene: TRBJ2-5; clone size: NA; CDR3 DNA: TGCGCCAGCAGCGCCGGATTTCAGGGGCGAGAGACCCAGTACTTC; CDR3 protein: CASSAGFQGRETQYF
V gene: TRBV5-6; D gene: NA; J gene: TRBJ1-2; clone size: NA; CDR3 DNA: TGTGCCAGCAGCTTGACGGAGTACTACACCTTC; CDR3 protein: CASSLTEYYTF
V gene: TRBV28; D gene: NA; J gene: TRBJ1-1; clone size: NA; CDR3 DNA: TGTGCCAGCAGGTCAGGGGACGGCACTGAAGCTTTCTTT; CDR3 protein: CASRSGDGTEAFF
V gene: TRBV7-2; D gene: NA; J gene: TRBJ1-5; clone size: NA; CDR3 DNA: TGTGCCAGCAGCTCACAGTTGAATCAGCCCCAGCATTTT; CDR3 protein: CASSSQLNQPQHF
V gene: TRBV25-1; D gene: NA; J gene: TRBJ2-3; clone size: NA; CDR3 DNA: TGTGCCAGCAGTGAAATGAGTGATACGCAGTATTTT; CDR3 protein: CASSEMSDTQYF
V gene: TRBV7-6; D gene: NA; J gene: TRBJ2-2; clone size: NA; CDR3 DNA: TGTGCCAGCAGCTTATTTCGGCAGGGGAACACCGGGGAGCTGTTTTTT; CDR3 protein: CASSLFRQGNTGELFF
V gene: TRBV6-5; D gene: NA; J gene: TRBJ1-1; clone size: NA; CDR3 DNA: TGTGCCAGCAGGGAGACAGCGGCTTTCTTT; CDR3 protein: CASRETAAFF
V gene: TRBV18; D gene: TRBD1; J gene: TRBJ1-2; clone size: NA; CDR3 DNA: TGTGCCAGCTCACCCGTGAATAAGGGACAGGGAAGGAGCTACACCTTC; CDR3 protein: CASSPVNKGQGRSYTF
V gene: TRBV7-8; D gene: NA; J gene: TRBJ2-1; clone size: NA; CDR3 DNA: TGTGCCAGCAGCGCGAGGGAATCCTCCTACAATGAGCAGTTCTTC; CDR3 protein: CASSARESSYNEQFF
V gene: TRBV7-6; D gene: TRBD1; J gene: TRBJ1-4; clone size: NA; CDR3 DNA: TGTGCCAGCAGCTCAAGCCACCTGGACAGGCAGGGCGAAAAACTGTTTTTT; CDR3 protein: CASSSSHLDRQGEKLFF
V gene: TRBV28; D gene: NA; J gene: TRBJ1-4; clone size: NA; CDR3 DNA: TGTGCCAGCAGTCTAGGTCAAGTTGGGGAAAAACTGTTTTTT; CDR3 protein: CASSLGQVGEKLFF
V gene: TRBV12-3/TRBV12-4; D gene: TRBD1; J gene: TRBJ1-1; clone size: NA; CDR3 DNA: TGTGCCAGCAGTGGGGACAGCCCTGAAGCTTTCTTT; CDR3 protein: CASSGDSPEAFF
V gene: TRBV15; D gene: TRBD2; J gene: TRBJ2-3; clone size: few; CDR3 DNA: TGTGCCACCAGCAGAGACCCCGGACTAGTGACAGATACGCAGTATTTT; CDR3 protein: CATSRDPGLVTDTQYF
V gene: TRBV28; D gene: NA; J gene: TRBJ1-4; clone size: NA; CDR3 DNA: TGTGCCAGCAGCCTCCAGGGTATTAATGAAAAACTGTTTTTT; CDR3 protein: CASSLQGINEKLFF
V gene: TRBV2; D gene: TRBD1; J gene: TRBJ1-5; clone size: NA; CDR3 DNA: TGTGCCAGCGGTGGACAGGGGAACAATCAGCCCCAGCATTTT; CDR3 protein: CASGGQGNNQPQHF
V gene: TRBV7-7; D gene: NA; J gene: TRBJ2-5; clone size: NA; CDR3 DNA: TGTGCCAGCAGCTCCCGAGACAGCCAAGAGACCCAGTACTTC; CDR3 protein: CASSSRDSQETQYF
V gene: TRBV7-3; D gene: TRBD1; J gene: TRBJ2-1; clone size: few; CDR3 DNA: TGTGCCAGCAGCCTACAGGGGGTAATTTCCAATGAGCAGTTCTTC; CDR3 protein: CASSLQGVISNEQFF
V gene: TRBV2; D gene: NA; J gene: TRBJ1-1; clone size: NA; CDR3 DNA: TGTGCCACCCTCTTCGCGAGGGCGAACACTGAAGCTTTCTTT; CDR3 protein: CATLFARANTEAFF
V gene: TRBV5-1; D gene: TRBD1; J gene: TRBJ2-1; clone size: NA; CDR3 DNA: TGCGCCAGCAGCTGGGGACAGGGCCATCAAAATGAGCAGTTCTTC; CDR3 protein: CASSWGQGHQNEQFF
V gene: TRBV7-8; D gene: NA; J gene: TRBJ2-5; clone size: NA; CDR3 DNA: TGTGCCAGCAGCTTAGGCTGGACAGCCCGAGAAGAGACCCAGTACTTC; CDR3 protein: CASSLGWTAREETQYF
V gene: TRBV28; D gene: NA; J gene: TRBJ2-6; clone size: NA; CDR3 DNA: TGTGCCAGCAGTTTAGGCGCCAACGTCCTGACTTTC; CDR3 protein: CASSLGANVLTF